This T cell receptor (beta chain) was identified in a study of T cell repertoires in cytomegalovirus infection. CDR1 is SQVTM, CDR2 ANQGSEA, per germline. The CDR3 sequence is 13 residues long. After removal of 6 bases from V and 4 bases from J, the junction contained 7 bases not matched to a gene. A note on this clonotype: The antigen is undetermined.

TCRdb processed the reads anew with MiXCR; each CDR3 protein has one entry. The sample includes 400,000 to 600,000 distinct CDR3 sequences, under 45% of them seen just once. The receptor comes from a human donor in good health (CMV status not recorded). Some clones in this sample may be carry-over from other donors' samples. This chain joins TRBV29-1 and TRBJ1-1; TRBD1 matches at 8 bases. Sample: cultured PBMCs, taken from culture after CMV antigen stimulation. The CDR3, as DNA: TGCAGCGTGCGGACAGGGTTGAGCACTGAAGCTTTCTTT. Protein sequence: CSVRTGLSTEAFF. The whole variable domain, remainder taken from reference TRBV29-1 and TRBJ1-1, is SAVISQKPSRDICQRGTSLTIQCQVDSQVTMMFWYRQQPGQSLTLIATANQGSEATYESGFVIDKFPISRPNLTFSTLTVSNMSPEDSSIYLCSVRTGLSTEAFFGQGTRLTVV.